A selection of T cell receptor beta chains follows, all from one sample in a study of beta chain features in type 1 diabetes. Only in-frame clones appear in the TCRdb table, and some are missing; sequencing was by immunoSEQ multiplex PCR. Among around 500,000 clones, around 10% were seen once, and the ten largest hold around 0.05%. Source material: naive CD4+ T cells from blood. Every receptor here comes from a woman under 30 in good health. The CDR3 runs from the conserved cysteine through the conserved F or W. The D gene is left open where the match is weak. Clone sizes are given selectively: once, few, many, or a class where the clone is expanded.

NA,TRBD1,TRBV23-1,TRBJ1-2,CASSSMTGTDSGYTF,TGCGCCAGCAGTTCGATGACCGGGACAGATAGTGGCTACACCTTC
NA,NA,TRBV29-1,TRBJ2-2,CSVEGTGELFF,TGCAGCGTTGAGGGAACCGGGGAGCTGTTTTTT
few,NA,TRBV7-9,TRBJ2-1,CASSLGGTTFNEQFF,TGTGCCAGCAGCTTAGGGGGGACAACCTTCAATGAGCAGTTCTTC
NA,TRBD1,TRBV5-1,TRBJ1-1,CASSWGQDSEAFF,TGCGCCAGCAGCTGGGGACAGGACTCTGAAGCTTTCTTT
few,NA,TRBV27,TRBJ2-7,CASSFDREAIYEQYF,TGTGCCAGCAGTTTTGACAGGGAGGCTATCTACGAGCAGTACTTC
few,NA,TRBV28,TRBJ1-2,CASSLTGRFNYGYTF,TGTGCCAGCAGTTTAACAGGACGCTTTAACTATGGCTACACCTTC
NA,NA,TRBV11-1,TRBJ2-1,CASSSKGWGNEQFF,TGTGCCAGCAGCTCCAAGGGCTGGGGGAATGAGCAGTTCTTC
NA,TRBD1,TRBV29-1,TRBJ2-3,CSVRQGPSTDTQYF,TGCAGCGTAAGACAGGGGCCGAGCACAGATACGCAGTATTTT
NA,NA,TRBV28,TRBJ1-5,CASRESGHYSNQPQHF,TGTGCCAGCCGGGAATCAGGACACTATAGCAATCAGCCCCAGCATTTT
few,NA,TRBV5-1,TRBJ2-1,CASSLGTIPVPYNEQFF,TGCGCCAGCAGCTTGGGGACCATACCAGTTCCCTACAATGAGCAGTTCTTC
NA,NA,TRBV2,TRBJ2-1,CASRDDLREQFF,TGTGCCAGCAGAGACGACTTGCGAGAGCAGTTCTTC
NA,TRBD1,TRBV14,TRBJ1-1,CASNRWTGIMNTEAFF,TGTGCCAGCAACCGCTGGACAGGGATCATGAACACTGAAGCTTTCTTT
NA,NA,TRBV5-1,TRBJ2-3,CASGTPGTDTDTQYF,TGCGCCAGCGGAACACCCGGGACGGACACAGATACGCAGTATTTT
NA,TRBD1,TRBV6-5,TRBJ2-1,CASSPRQGEQFF,TGTGCCAGCAGTCCCCGACAGGGTGAGCAGTTCTTC
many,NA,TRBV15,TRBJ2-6,CATRKSGSGANVLTF,TGTGCCACCAGGAAAAGTGGTTCTGGGGCCAACGTCCTGACTTTC
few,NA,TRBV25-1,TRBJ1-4,CASSEPVREKLFF,TGTGCCAGCAGTGAACCGGTCCGGGAAAAACTGTTTTTT
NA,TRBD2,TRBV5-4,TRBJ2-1,CASSRRGGANNEQFF,TGTGCCAGCAGCCGCCGGGGGGGGGCGAACAATGAGCAGTTCTTC
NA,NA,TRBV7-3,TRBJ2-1,CASSPARLSYNEQFF,TGTGCCAGCAGCCCCGCGAGACTGTCCTACAATGAGCAGTTCTTC
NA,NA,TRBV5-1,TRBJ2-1,CASSLAWGSLNEQFF,TGCGCCAGCAGCTTGGCCTGGGGTAGCCTCAATGAGCAGTTCTTC
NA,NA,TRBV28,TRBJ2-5,CASSLAGSGETQYF,TGTGCCAGCAGTTTGGCAGGGTCCGGAGAGACCCAGTACTTC
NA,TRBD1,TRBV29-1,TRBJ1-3,CSAERGPGNTIYF,TGCAGCGCTGAAAGGGGGCCTGGAAACACCATATATTTT
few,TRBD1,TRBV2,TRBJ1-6,CASRTGQGGSPLHF,TGTGCCAGCAGGACGGGACAGGGGGGATCACCCCTCCACTTT
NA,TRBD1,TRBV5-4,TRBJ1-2,CASSTWWGGRGPSNYGYTF,TGTGCCAGCAGCACTTGGTGGGGTGGCAGGGGGCCAAGTAACTATGGCTACACCTTC
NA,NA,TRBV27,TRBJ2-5,CASSYTGLGQETQYF,TGTGCCAGCAGCTATACGGGACTCGGTCAAGAGACCCAGTACTTC
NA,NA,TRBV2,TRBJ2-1,CASRPNYNEQFF,TGTGCCAGCAGGCCCAACTACAATGAGCAGTTCTTC
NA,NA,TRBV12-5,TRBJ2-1,CASGVLRYNEQFF,TGTGCTAGTGGAGTTCTAAGATACAATGAGCAGTTCTTC
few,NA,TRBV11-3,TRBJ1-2,CASSPNTHGGYTF,TGTGCCAGCAGCCCCAACACCCACGGTGGCTACACCTTC
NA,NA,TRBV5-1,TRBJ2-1,CASSFIPGPNSYNEQFF,TGCGCCAGCAGCTTTATCCCAGGGCCGAACTCCTACAATGAGCAGTTCTTC
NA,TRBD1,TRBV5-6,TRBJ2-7,CASSLAGGQGGF,TGTGCCAGCAGCTTGGCCGGGGGACAGGGCGGATTC
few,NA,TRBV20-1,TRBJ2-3,CSEGDGVTQYF,TGCAGTGAAGGGGACGGAGTGACGCAGTATTTT
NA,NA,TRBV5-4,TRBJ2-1,CASSLDTPRQNNEQFF,TGTGCCAGCAGCTTGGACACCCCGAGGCAGAACAATGAGCAGTTCTTC
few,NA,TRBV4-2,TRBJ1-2,CASSQDVSRANYGYTF,TGTGCCAGCAGCCAAGATGTGAGTCGGGCTAACTATGGCTACACCTTC
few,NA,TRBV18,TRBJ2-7,CASSLRAGPEGEQYF,TGTGCCAGCTCCCTCCGGGCAGGCCCCGAAGGCGAGCAGTACTTC
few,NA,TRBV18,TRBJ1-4,CASSLLQSLEKLFF,TGTGCCAGCTCATTGTTGCAGAGTCTTGAAAAACTGTTTTTT
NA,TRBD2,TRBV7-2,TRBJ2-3,CASSSTSGGAEDTQYF,TGTGCCAGCAGCTCGACTAGCGGGGGGGCGGAAGATACGCAGTATTTT
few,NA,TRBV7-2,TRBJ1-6,CASSLAQGRNNSPLHF,TGTGCCAGCAGCTTAGCGCAGGGACGGAATAATTCACCCCTCCACTTT
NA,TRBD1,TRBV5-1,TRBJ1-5,CASSATGGSQPQHF,TGCGCCAGCAGCGCCACAGGGGGCTCTCAGCCCCAGCATTTT
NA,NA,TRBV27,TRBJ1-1,CASSLGSGATEAFF,TGTGCCAGCAGTTTAGGGTCAGGCGCTACTGAAGCTTTCTTT
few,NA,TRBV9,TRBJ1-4,CASSARDGNEKLFF,TGTGCCAGCAGCGCCCGGGACGGAAATGAAAAACTGTTTTTT
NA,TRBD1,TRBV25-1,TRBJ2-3,CASSEGTGGRTDTQYF,TGTGCCAGCAGTGAAGGGACAGGGGGTCGCACAGATACGCAGTATTTT
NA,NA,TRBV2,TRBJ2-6,CASSATGLTGANVLTF,TGTGCCAGCAGTGCGACAGGCCTGACAGGGGCCAACGTCCTGACTTTC
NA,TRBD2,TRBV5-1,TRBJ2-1,CASSPTRSGGTSKFF,TGCGCCAGCAGTCCAACCAGGTCGGGGGGAACAAGCAAGTTCTTC
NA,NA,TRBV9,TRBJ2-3,CASSVELRTDTQYF,TGTGCCAGCAGCGTAGAGTTGCGAACGGATACGCAGTATTTT
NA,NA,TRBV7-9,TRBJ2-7,CASSPGGGTIYEQYF,TGTGCCAGCAGCCCCGGGGGCGGGACTATCTACGAGCAGTACTTC
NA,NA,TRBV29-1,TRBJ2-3,CSVDLGGTDTQYF,TGCAGCGTTGATCTTGGGGGGACAGATACGCAGTATTTT
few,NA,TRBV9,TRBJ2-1,CASSVGGAASYNEQFF,TGTGCCAGCAGCGTAGGGGGAGCGGCCTCCTACAATGAGCAGTTCTTC
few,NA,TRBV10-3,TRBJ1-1,CAISPGHFTEAFF,TGTGCCATCAGTCCGGGACACTTTACTGAAGCTTTCTTT
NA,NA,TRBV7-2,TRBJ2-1,CASSLLGSYNEQFF,TGTGCCAGCAGCTTACTAGGATCCTACAATGAGCAGTTCTTC
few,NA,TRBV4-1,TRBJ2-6,CASNLGRSGANVLTF,TGCGCCAGCAACCTCGGGCGCTCTGGGGCCAACGTCCTGACTTTC
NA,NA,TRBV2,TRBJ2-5,CASIRGATETQYF,TGTGCCAGCATTCGGGGTGCAACGGAGACCCAGTACTTC
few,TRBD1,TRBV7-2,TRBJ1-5,CASSPGGQGNQPQHF,TGTGCCAGCAGCCCGGGAGGACAGGGAAATCAGCCCCAGCATTTT
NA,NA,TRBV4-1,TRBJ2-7,CASSRLVIAEQYF,TGCGCCAGCAGCCGACTAGTAATCGCCGAGCAGTACTTC
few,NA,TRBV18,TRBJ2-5,CASSPPMGSPTQYF,TGTGCCAGCTCACCACCAATGGGTTCCCCCACCCAGTACTTC
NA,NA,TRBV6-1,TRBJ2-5,CASSEGSYQETQYF,TGTGCCAGCAGTGAAGGGAGCTACCAAGAGACCCAGTACTTC